This T cell receptor beta chain emerged from a study of shared clonotypes between healthy human individuals. About the study: CD8 memory received one plate per donor, CD8 naive two, CD4 memory three and CD4 naive three. Study-level points and caveats: Larger richness was generally estimated for naive than memory subsets. Among non-shared clonotypes, generation probabilities were lower than among those shared by all four donors.

Repertoires were generated with immunoSEQ multiplex PCR, while TCRdb's copy carries only in-frame clones and drops some. The sample records under 1 million clones, 85% to 95% being singletons. Naive CD8 isolation took CD45RO-negative cells positively selected for CCR7 and excluded terminally differentiated effector memory CD45RA+ cells. This clone was recorded once. The antigen is unknown. This receptor was taken from a man in his thirties or forties in good health. The sample consisted of naive CD8+ T cells sorted from blood.

Here the CDR3 reads CASSPTSYNEQFF. The CDR3 region has the DNA TGCGCCAGCAGCCCGACTAGCTACAATGAGCAGTTCTTC. The V call is TRBV4-1, the J call TRBJ2-1; D may be TRBD2 (6 bases). The CDR3 consists of 13 residues. Germline loops: CDR1 MGHRA, CDR2 YSYEKL. The ends were cut back, 4 bases at V and 3 bases at J, with 7 bases in the middle.